This T cell receptor (beta chain) was retrieved from a study of OX40 agonist ivuxolimab in advanced cancers. Blood sampling was done at baseline, cycle 4 day 1, and cycle 7 day 1. J was trimmed by 6 bases and V by 4 bases; bases with no gene match: 10. This CDR3 region has 14 residues. Germline CDR1 SGHRS, CDR2 YFSETQ. Data came from immunoSEQ multiplex PCR; TCRdb stores just in-frame clones and leaves some out. The table lists more than 30,000 clones, over 75% of them singletons. In this sample, this clone turned up once. This chain uses TRBV5-1 with TRBJ2-7; TRBD1 matches at 7 bases. Sequenced material: CD4+ or CD8+ T cells sorted from blood, taken in a trial of the OX40 agonist ivuxolimab. The source of this sequence is an adult with an advanced solid tumor such as melanoma, head and neck, liver or kidney cancer. The CDR3 DNA is TGCGCCAGCAGCGTAACCGGGACAGAGAGCGAGCAGTACTTC. Amino acids: CASSVTGTESEQYF.